Listed below are T cell receptor beta chains from one sample, sequenced in a study of cytomegalovirus exposure and HLA in healthy donors. Data came from immunoSEQ multiplex PCR; TCRdb stores just in-frame clones and leaves some out. The sample lists 150,000 to 200,000 clones, 86% occurring once. Sequenced: PBMCs. The receptors originated from a woman in her late teens or twenties in good health and CMV-seronegative. CDR3s include the opening cysteine and the closing phenylalanine or tryptophan. A clone size is listed for some rows: how often the clone was seen (once, few, many), or a class if it is expanded.

v_call	clone_size	cdr3_aa
TRBV7-3	-	CASSAGTSGTYEQYF
TRBV7-9	few	CASSPIGGGGAKNIQYF
TRBV6-5	-	CASTTGDSNYGYTF
TRBV7-2	-	CASSFRQLNTEAFF
TRBV30	-	CAWTGSGRDSPLHF
TRBV11-3	-	CASSPETSGTDTQYF
TRBV2	-	CASRGTSSYEQYF
TRBV21-1	-	CASSARQGLDSPLHF
TRBV5-1	once	CASSLVLDNNEQFF
TRBV5-1	-	CASSGTVRPSGGIGELFF
TRBV7-6	-	CASSLPRGRTSGRTDTQYF
TRBV30	-	CAWSADRPTNEKLFF
TRBV6-1	-	CASSGRFGGQETQYF
TRBV5-1	-	CASKGSGEETQYF
TRBV27	-	CASSPWGQGEQKLFF
TRBV29-1	-	CSYLPPGGDNEQFF
TRBV28	few	CASSIPDITEAFF